This T cell receptor beta chain was retrieved from a study of shared clonotypes between healthy human individuals (dated by TCRdb to 2020 to 2022). Study-level background: The cohort comprised two women and a few men aged 18 to 49 years. To estimate repertoire size and how much clonotype sharing occurs between individuals, the study deeply sequenced the blood TCR repertoires of several healthy adults. Different laboratories and diverse techniques were used to prepare libraries and sequence TCR repertoires, to increase sequencing depth and limit assay-specific biases. For each donor, CD4 naive and CD4 memory were each given three plates, CD8 naive was given two plates, and CD8 memory was given one plate. Each donor's leukapheresis produced roughly between about 0.8 and 8.9 billion PBMCs. Results and caveats for the whole study, not just this receptor: Based on pairwise subsampling, the degree of clonotype sharing among donors was expected to be affected by sequencing depth. Sharing across a few donors was observed for approximately 5% of naive CD4, 3.5% of naive CD8, 2% to 2.5% of memory CD4, and less than 0.45% of memory CD8 clonotypes. Sampling was restricted to blood, and TCR repertoires in tissue are likely to differ from TCR repertoires in blood. The small number of donors limited the genetic and exposure-history diversity represented. Even with the large sequencing depth, rarefaction of the sorted-subset datasets indicated that sequencing was incomplete. Naive subsets generally had larger estimated clonotype richness than memory subsets did. Compared with non-shared clonotypes, clonotypes shared by all four sorted-subset donors had higher generation probabilities.

For the CD8 naive samples, CD45RO-negative cells were positively selected for CCR7, yielding a CD45RA+CCR7+ population from which TemRA cells were excluded. Healthy HIV-negative adults with no recently reported acute infections or vaccinations were included as donors. All donors were Caucasian adults living in Nashville, Tennessee, USA. After blood collection by leukapheresis, PBMCs were isolated using Ficoll-Histopaque density gradient centrifugation and then cryopreserved in the vapor phase of liquid nitrogen. Analytical flow cytometry was used to check the purity and quantity of every magnetically sorted T cell population. Genomic DNA was isolated from every sorted fraction and measured by UV absorbance on a Nanodrop 2000c. Of note for this clone: The antigen it binds to is not known. Base qualities are missing; no much larger clone stands one base away.

Using the deep immunoSEQ assay, TCR CDR3 regions were amplified from genomic DNA by multiplex PCR. Genomic DNA extracted from each cell subset was distributed evenly over all wells of several immunoSEQ 96-well plates, and each plate served as one replicate. Each replicate PCR for sorted subsets received roughly 0.2 ug genomic DNA, equal to about 29,000 T cell genomes. Purified libraries were measured with a Qubit 3.0 fluorometer, size-checked on a Bioanalyzer 2100, and measured again with the KAPA Library Quantification kit. A separate single-read 150-cycle Illumina NextSeq 550 flow cell was used to sequence each immunoSEQ 96-well plate. The authors processed their data as follows. Because only junctional sequences without quality scores were contained in the immunoSEQ output, filtering matching that applied to full-length reads could not be performed. Sequences were annotated with PyIR, a Python wrapper for IgBLAST v1.9, and V/J genes and CDR3 were assigned using IMGT germline references. Reads were filtered out if the reads had weak V/J assignments (E-value above 1e-6), no CDR3, stop codons, out-of-frame junctions, or ambiguous translated residues. A V3J clonotype was defined by an identical inferred V gene, J gene, and CDR3 amino acid sequence. Percentage overlap between repertoires was computed as shared unique clonotypes divided by the size of the smaller repertoire. Repertoire richness was assessed with RTK rarefaction, the Chao1 estimator, and Recon v2.1 estimates of unobserved clonotypes. Generation probabilities were computed with OLGA for all TCRbeta clonotypes obtained by the gDNA method from four donors. TCRdb's version of the immuneACCESS table is confined to in-frame rearrangements and falls short of the full clone set. An unresolved V gene accounts for under half of the shortfall where checked; the remainder is of unknown origin. V, J and clone size are taken as reported in that table, and D and trimming were inferred from the DNA itself. The sample table lists 450,000 to 700,000 clones, around 95% of them with a count of one. Around 0.11% of the sample is held by the ten biggest clonotypes.

The CDR3 holds 12 amino acids from the cysteine to the phenylalanine. Only the CDR3 region is kept as DNA, spanning 36 bases read in frame from base 1. Trimming costs V 8 bases and J 5 bases, and their ends lie 13 bases apart. The germline V gene yields MNHNS for CDR1 and SASEGT for CDR2. This receptor was identified in a woman in her thirties in good health. The specimen sequenced was naive CD8+ T cells sorted from blood. This specimen's cell subset or site label, interpreted: CD45RA+CCR7+. The V and J genes are TRBV6-1 and TRBJ2-7; TRBD2 is a possible D gene, resting on 7 matching bases. The DNA sequence follows: TGTGCCAGCGTCGGGGGGCCTAACGAGCAGTACTTC. Translated, this is CASVGGPNEQYF.